These 8 T cell receptor beta chains were all obtained from the same sample, sequenced in a study of response to subunit inactivated influenza vaccine. TCRdb reprocessed the RT-PCR reads via MiXCR and lists one record per CDR3 protein. The sample comprises around 470,000 distinct CDR3 sequences, roughly 7.6% of which are singletons, and around 12% rests with the top ten. This material consisted of PBMCs from blood, taken less than 25 months after vaccination. The receptors derive from a man aged 45 to 75 who received an inactivated influenza vaccine.

The chain recombines TRBV18 with TRBJ2-7, with 12 bases fitting TRBD2. This CDR3 is built from 15 residues. Germline CDR1 KGHSH, CDR2 LQKENI. V gave up 5 bases and J gave up 3 bases; unmatched junction bases: 5. The CDR3 protein is CASSALAGGFYEQYF. CDR3 sequence (DNA): TGTGCCAGCTCAGCACTAGCGGGAGGATTCTACGAGCAGTACTTC.

This clonotype was seen a few times. The CDR3 region is CASSFISSGARQTQYF. The DNA for the CDR3 is TGTGCCAGCAGCTTTATTTCCAGCGGGGCTCGACAGACCCAGTACTTC. The rearrangement joins TRBV7-2 to TRBJ2-5, with 7 positions matching TRBD2. The CDR3 extends over 16 amino acids. Trimming took 3 bases from V and 6 from J; bases not matched to a gene: 13. Germline V gene sequence: CDR1 SGHTA, CDR2 FQGNSA.

This clonotype was counted ten times or more. The rearrangement links TRBV7-8 to TRBJ2-1; 7 positions agree with TRBD2. The J segment lost 9 bases and the V segment lost 5 bases, leaving 16 bases of the junction unmatched. This CDR3 is built from 16 residues. Germline CDR1 SGHVS, CDR2 FQNEAQ. As DNA, the CDR3 is TGTGCCAGCAGCGGATACCAACCGAGAGGGGAGGGTGAGCAGTTCTTC. Translation gives CASSGYQPRGEGEQFF.

This chain links TRBV7-9 with TRBJ2-2, with 8 positions matching TRBD1. J was trimmed by 4 bases and V by 5 bases; bases with no gene match: 6. The CDR3 sequence is 15 residues long. Germline loops: CDR1 SEHNR, CDR2 FQNEAQ (reference sequence). The CDR3 here is CASSRAGGPTGELFF. The CDR3 DNA follows: TGTGCCAGCAGCCGTGCAGGGGGCCCCACCGGGGAGCTGTTTTTT.

The gene calls are TRBV12-3 or TRBV12-4 and TRBJ1-5; 8 nucleotides line up with TRBD1. The CDR3 spans 13 residues. The V segment lost 6 bases and the J segment 8 bases; nucleotides outside the gene matches: 6. CDR3 sequence: CASSEQGGEPQHF. For the CDR3, the DNA is TGTGCCAGCAGCGAACAGGGGGGAGAGCCCCAGCATTTT.

This clonotype was found many times. CDR3 sequence (DNA): TGCGCCAGCAGCCAAGATTGGGGCAGGGATCCCTATAGCAATCAGCCCCAGCATTTT. It is translated as CASSQDWGRDPYSNQPQHF. This chain uses TRBV4-3 with TRBJ1-5; a weak D match, TRBD1 (5 bases). Germline CDR1 LGHNA, CDR2 YSLEER. The CDR3 has 19 residues. V was trimmed by 0 bases and J by 0 bases, leaving 18 bases between them.

The V gene is TRBV7-2, the J gene TRBJ1-2; D remains ambiguous. The CDR3 is 12 amino acids. Trimming shortened V by 2 bases and J by 6 bases, and 7 bases separated the two germline ends. Germline V gene lookup returns CDR1 SGHTA and CDR2 FQGNSA. DNA of the CDR3: TGTGCCAGCAGCTTATTCGGCGATGGCTACACCTTC. This translates into CASSLFGDGYTF. Filled out from reference TRBV7-2 and TRBJ1-2, the complete variable domain reads GAGVSQSPSNKVTEKGKDVELRCDPISGHTALYWYRQSLGQGLEFLIYFQGNSAPDKSGLPSDRFSAERTGGSVSTLTIQRTQQEDSAVYLCASSLFGDGYTFGSGTRLTVV.

At least ten counts were recorded for this clonotype. The chain carries TRBV7-2 and TRBJ2-3, with D perhaps TRBD2 (7 bases). The V and J ends lost 5 bases and 6 bases respectively, with 12 bases between them. The CDR3 covers 13 residues. The V gene's germline CDR1 is SGHTA and CDR2 FQGNSA. The CDR3 DNA follows: TGTGCCAGCAGCGCCCGGGGGGCCGATACGCAGTATTTT. Translated, it gives CASSARGADTQYF.